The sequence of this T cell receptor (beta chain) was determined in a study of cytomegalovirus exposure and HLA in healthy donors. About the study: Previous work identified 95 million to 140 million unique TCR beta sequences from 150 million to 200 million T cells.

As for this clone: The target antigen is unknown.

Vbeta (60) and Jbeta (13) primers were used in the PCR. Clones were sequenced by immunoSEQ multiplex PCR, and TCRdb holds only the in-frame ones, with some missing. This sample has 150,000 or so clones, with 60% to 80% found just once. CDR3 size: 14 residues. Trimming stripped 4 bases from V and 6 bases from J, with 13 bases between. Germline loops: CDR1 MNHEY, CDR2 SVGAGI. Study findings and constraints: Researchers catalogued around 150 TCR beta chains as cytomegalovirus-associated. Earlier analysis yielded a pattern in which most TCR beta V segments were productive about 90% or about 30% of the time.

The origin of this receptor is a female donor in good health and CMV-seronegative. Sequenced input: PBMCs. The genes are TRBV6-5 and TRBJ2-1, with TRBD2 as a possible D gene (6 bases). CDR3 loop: CASSLGTQANEQFF. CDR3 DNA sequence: TGTGCCAGCAGTTTAGGGACTCAAGCCAATGAGCAGTTCTTC.